A single sample gave rise to the 31 T cell receptor beta chains below, sequenced in a study of blood T cells in healthy people across ages. It was with a sample-barcoded 5' primer and a J-beta primer mix that a second PCR of roughly 7 to 12 cycles was run. TCRdb independently ran MiXCR on the 5' RACE reads; one entry per CDR3 protein. In the table there are around 900,000 distinct CDR3 sequences, 29% of which are singletons. Sequenced material: blood. The receptors were gathered from a woman over 75 in good health.

This clonotype has ten or more counts. CDR3 coding DNA: TGTGCCAGCAGCTCCTCGGGGGGGACAGGGAACGAGCAGTACTTC. It is translated as CASSSSGGTGNEQYF. The rearrangement joins TRBV7-2 to TRBJ2-7; TRBD1 is a possible D gene (9 bases). This CDR3 is 15 amino acids long. Germline V gene data show CDR1 as SGHTA and CDR2 as FQGNSA. Trimming took off 4 bases at V and 5 bases at J, with 18 bases between the two ends. The full variable domain, rest sourced from reference TRBV7-2 and TRBJ2-7, is GAGVSQSPSNKVTEKGKDVELRCDPISGHTALYWYRQSLGQGLEFLIYFQGNSAPDKSGLPSDRFSAERTGGSVSTLTIQRTQQEDSAVYLCASSSSGGTGNEQYFGPGTRLTVT.

This clonotype was seen ten or more times. CDR3 coding DNA: TGTGCCATCAGCCATGACAGGGCCTCCTACGAGCAGTACTTC. Amino acids: CAISHDRASYEQYF. This chain uses TRBV10-3 with TRBJ2-7; TRBD1 aligns across 7 bases. This CDR3 region has 14 residues. Looked up from germline, CDR1 is ENHRY and CDR2 is SYGVKD. After removal of 6 bases from V and 0 bases from J, the junction contained 5 bases not matched to a gene.

This clonotype was seen many times. The gene calls are TRBV27 and TRBJ1-6; tentatively, D is TRBD1 (5 bases). V gave up 4 bases and J gave up 7 bases, with 8 bases separating them. From germline, CDR1 is MNHEY and CDR2 SMNVEV (reference sequence). CDR3 length: 13 amino acids. CDR3 region: CASSWDGNSPLHF. CDR3 nucleotides: TGTGCCAGCAGTTGGGACGGAAATTCACCCCTCCACTTT.

The table lists this clonotype with a few counts. This may be a read error: a much more frequent sequence differs by one nucleotide. CDR3 nucleotide sequence: TGCAGTGCTCCTACTAGCGGAGGTAACAATGAGCAGTACTTC. Translating it yields CSAPTSGGNNEQYF. The chain carries TRBV20-1 and TRBJ2-5; 8 bases agree with TRBD2. Per germline, CDR1 DFQATT and CDR2 SNEGSKA (reference sequence). Trimming at V came to 5 bases and at J to 11 bases, leaving 16 bases not matched to a gene. The CDR3 is made up of 14 amino acids.

This clonotype has more than one count but fewer than ten. This chain uses TRBV12-3 or TRBV12-4 with TRBJ1-3; no firm D call. Trimming removed 5 bases from V and 8 bases from J, with 10 bases in between. This CDR3 has 12 amino acids. The CDR3 loop reads CASSDGSYTIYF. The CDR3 DNA follows: TGTGCCAGCAGTGACGGGAGTTACACCATATATTTT.

In this sample, this clonotype turned up many times. The V gene is TRBV5-4, the J gene TRBJ1-2, with 10 bases that match TRBD1. Germline V lookup: CDR1 SGHNT, CDR2 YYREEE (reference sequence). CDR3 length: 15 residues. J gave up 4 bases and V 5 bases, and 8 bases lay outside the gene matches. CDR3 coding DNA: TGTGCCAGCAGGCCAGGCGGGACAGGGGTCTATGGCTACACCTTC. The encoded protein is CASRPGGTGVYGYTF.

The sample holds one count of this clonotype. V and J are TRBV6-5 and TRBJ1-5; tentative D call: TRBD1 (6 bases). The CDR3 totals 17 residues. The V gene's germline CDR1 is MNHEY and CDR2 SVGAGI. V gave up 0 bases and J gave up 1 base, with 13 bases separating them. CDR3 loop: CASSYSIPGASNQPQHF. The CDR3 coding sequence is TGTGCCAGCAGTTACTCGATTCCAGGGGCGAGCAATCAGCCCCAGCATTTT.

As for this clonotype: Compared with germline, one end of the junction differs, possibly owing to a read error. The chain joins TRBV2 to TRBJ2-3; the match to TRBD2 covers 11 bases. The V gene's germline CDR1 is SNHLY and CDR2 FYNNEI. This CDR3 is 15 amino acids long. CDR3 DNA sequence: TGTGCCGGCAGTGTTACTAGCGGGGGCACAGGTACGCAGTATTTT. This gives the protein CAGSVTSGGTGTQYF.

This clonotype was recorded many times. The rearrangement joins TRBV7-2 to TRBJ2-1; 8 bases fit TRBD2. Germline assignment: CDR1 SGHTA and CDR2 FQGNSA. The CDR3 is 16 residues long. Trimming took 5 bases from V and 5 from J; bases not matched to a gene: 11. The CDR3 sequence is CASSGLLLAADNEQFF. The CDR3 DNA reads TGTGCCAGCAGCGGTCTACTACTAGCGGCGGACAATGAGCAGTTCTTC.

This clonotype was detected a few times. A much bigger clone sits one base away, suggesting this may be a read error. This chain links TRBV7-2 with TRBJ2-6; 7 nucleotides line up with TRBD2. There are 17 residues in the CDR3. Looked up from germline, CDR1 is SGHTA and CDR2 is FQGNSA. The CDR3 DNA follows: TGTGCCAGCAGCGTAGCGGGTCCTCGCTCTGGGGCCAACGTCCGGACTTTC. This encodes CASSVAGPRSGANVRTF.

This clonotype was observed many times. The chain has TRBV7-2 and TRBJ1-4; D is undetermined. V lost 5 bases and J lost 8, with 12 bases in between. The CDR3 consists of 13 residues. Per the germline V gene, CDR1 is SGHTA and CDR2 is FQGNSA. The CDR3 reads CASSARNGEKLFF. The CDR3 DNA reads as TGTGCCAGCAGCGCCCGAAACGGGGAAAAACTGTTTTTT.

In its sample, this clonotype was seen many times. Being one base from a much bigger clone, this may be a read error. J is TRBJ2-1 and V is TRBV12-3 or TRBV12-4; D may be TRBD1 (6 bases). Trimming cost V 6 bases and J 6 bases, with 18 bases left between them. This CDR3 spans 15 amino acids. Written as DNA, the CDR3 is TGTGCCAGCAGCAAGGTCGGGACAAGGGTCAATGAGCAGTTCTTC. As protein: CASSKVGTRVNEQFF.

The table lists this clonotype with a few counts. The chain uses TRBV3-1 and TRBJ2-7; a possible D gene is TRBD2 (6 bases). V lost 1 base, J lost 7 bases, and 23 bases lay in between. Germline V gene sequence: CDR1 LGHDT, CDR2 YNNKEL (reference sequence). The CDR3 is 17 residues long. CDR3 residues: CASSQVLSGRRVSEQYF. In DNA form, the CDR3 reads TGTGCCAGCAGCCAAGTTTTGAGCGGGCGTAGAGTCTCGGAGCAGTACTTC.

In this sample, this clonotype turned up a few times. This chain links TRBV6-6 with TRBJ1-4, with TRBD1 identical over 9 bases. CDR3 length: 13 residues. V trimming: 10 bases; J trimming: 7 bases; junction bases outside the gene matches: 7. The germline CDR1 and CDR2 sequences are MNHNY and SVGAGI (reference sequence). The CDR3, as DNA: TGTGCCACCAGGACAGGGGCTACTGAAAAACTGTTTTTT. Its translation: CATRTGATEKLFF.

In this sample, this clonotype turned up a few times. The chain combines TRBV11-2 with TRBJ1-4; D not resolved. Germline values: CDR1 SGHAT, CDR2 FQNNGV. V lost 4 bases and J lost 1, with 25 bases in between. The CDR3 runs to 20 residues. CDR3 in DNA: TGTGCCAGCAGCTCGCCCGCTGGGCGGCAACACACATTAACTAATGAAAAACTGTTTTTT. Translation gives CASSSPAGRQHTLTNEKLFF.

Many counts were recorded for this clonotype. The chain uses TRBV20-1 and TRBJ2-5; TRBD2 matches 8 bases. This CDR3 comprises 14 residues. Germline trimming cut 0 bases from V and 7 bases from J; bases unmatched to any gene: 7. Germline loops: CDR1 DFQATT, CDR2 SNEGSKA (reference sequence). CDR3 bases: TGCAGTGCTAGAGATACGGGGGGGAAGATGACCCAGTACTTC. Amino acid sequence: CSARDTGGKMTQYF.

The chain employs TRBV5-1 and TRBJ1-2, with TRBD1 matching 8 bases. This CDR3 has 18 amino acids. Germline assignment: CDR1 SGHRS and CDR2 YFSETQ. V lost 3 bases to trimming and J lost 3 bases; unmatched junction nucleotides: 16. The CDR3 DNA is TGCGCCAGCAGCTGGGGGAGGCAGGGGGCGACGTACCACTATGGCTACACCTTC. Residues: CASSWGRQGATYHYGYTF.

This clonotype was seen ten or more times. The chain joins TRBV3-1 to TRBJ2-6; D gene ambiguous. The V end lost 0 bases, the J end lost 4 bases, and 7 bases lay between the germline ends. Germline-derived CDR1 and CDR2 are LGHDT and YNNKEL (reference sequence). This CDR3 region has 15 residues. For the CDR3, the DNA is TGTGCCAGCAGCCAAGAGGGCTCGGGGGCCAACGTCCTGACTTTC. Its translation is CASSQEGSGANVLTF.

This clonotype occurred many times. J is TRBJ2-1 and V is TRBV7-9; maybe TRBD1 (6 bases). CDR3 length: 11 amino acids. Germline V gives CDR1 SEHNR, CDR2 FQNEAQ (reference sequence). V was pared by 11 bases and J by 4 bases, with 9 bases between. Here the CDR3 reads CAVQGYNEQFF. For the CDR3, the DNA is TGTGCCGTACAGGGTTACAATGAGCAGTTCTTC.

This clonotype has ten or more counts. This chain links TRBV6-2 or TRBV6-3 with TRBJ2-3; 9 nucleotides line up with TRBD1. V gave up 2 bases and J gave up 9 bases; unmatched junction bases: 9. CDR1 is MNHEY and CDR2 is SVGEGT in the germline V gene. This CDR3 has 15 amino acids. CDR3 amino acids: CASSYPSGDRETQYF. The CDR3 region has the DNA TGTGCCAGCAGTTACCCCTCGGGGGACAGGGAAACGCAGTATTTT.

In regard to this clonotype: Possible read error: a much larger clone is one base away. The V gene is TRBV27, the J gene TRBJ2-6; D not resolved. The CDR3 is 18 residues long. In germline, CDR1 is MNHEY, CDR2 SMNVEV (reference sequence). V lost 3 bases and J lost 0, with 15 bases in between. CDR3 coding DNA: TGTGCCAGCAGTTTCGTAGGGCGAGGATTCTCTGGGGCCAACGTCCTGACTTTC. As protein: CASSFVGRGFSGANVLTF.

This clonotype was seen once. The chain employs TRBV12-3 or TRBV12-4 and TRBJ2-5; D tentatively reads TRBD1 or TRBD2 (7 bases each). Trimming pared 6 bases from V and 5 bases from J, leaving 16 bases between. This CDR3 spans 14 amino acids. CDR3 bases: TGTGCCAGCAGCGTTCCAGGGGGGGACGAGACCCAGTACTTC. Residues: CASSVPGGDETQYF.

In its sample, this clonotype was seen a few times. The chain combines TRBV6-6 with TRBJ1-1, with D hard to call. CDR1 is MNHNY and CDR2 is SVGAGI in the germline V gene (reference sequence). V dropped 0 bases and J dropped 5 bases, with 13 bases sitting between them. This CDR3 contains 15 residues. Here the CDR3 reads CASSYSSLVKTEAFF. The CDR3, as DNA: TGTGCCAGCAGTTACTCGAGTTTGGTCAAGACTGAAGCTTTCTTT.

This clonotype was counted between two and nine times. The chain combines TRBV29-1 with TRBJ2-2, with D possibly being TRBD1 or TRBD2 (6 bases each). Trimming cost V 7 bases and J 7 bases, with 19 bases left between them. CDR3 size: 14 residues. The germline gives CDR1 SQVTM, CDR2 ANQGSEA. CDR3 residues: CSASEGGGHGELFF. The CDR3 nucleotides read TGCAGCGCCTCTGAGGGGGGTGGACACGGGGAGCTGTTTTTT.

The chain combines TRBV5-1 with TRBJ2-5; possibly TRBD2 for D (6 bases). There are 15 residues in the CDR3. Trimming removed 1 base at V and 2 bases at J, with 12 bases between. From germline, CDR1 is SGHRS and CDR2 YFSETQ. This CDR3 is CASSLMAGNQETQYF. In DNA, the CDR3 is TGCGCCAGCAGCTTGATGGCGGGGAATCAAGAGACCCAGTACTTC.

There are a few counts of this clonotype. The genes are TRBV18 and TRBJ2-3; no clear D. Germline CDR1 reads KGHSH; CDR2 reads LQKENI. V lost 2 bases and J lost 8, with 11 bases in between. The CDR3 has 13 amino acids. The CDR3 DNA is TGTGCCAGCTCACCAGACTCTCTAGTTACGCAGTATTTT. This codes for CASSPDSLVTQYF.

This clonotype was seen at least ten times. The chain links TRBV20-1 to TRBJ2-5; D may be TRBD1 (6 bases). Trimming cost V 0 bases and J 5 bases, with 13 bases left between them. The CDR3 has 14 residues. Germline V lookup: CDR1 DFQATT, CDR2 SNEGSKA (reference sequence). CDR3 loop: CSARDARGGETQYF. The CDR3 coding sequence is TGCAGTGCTAGAGATGCCAGGGGTGGGGAGACCCAGTACTTC.

This rearrangement joins TRBV18 to TRBJ1-1; 7 bases align to TRBD1. Germline V gene lookup returns CDR1 KGHSH and CDR2 LQKENI. Unmatched junction bases numbered 12, after V lost 6 bases and J lost 11 bases. The CDR3 is 13 amino acids. CDR3 in amino acids: CASSRGITGDAFF. The CDR3 DNA is TGTGCCAGCTCGAGGGGGATAACAGGGGACGCTTTCTTT.

As concerns this clonotype: This clone may be a read error of a much larger clone one base away. The chain carries TRBV3-1 and TRBJ2-1; D might be TRBD1 (5 bases). The J call could be wrong; TRBJ2-7 is a better fit for the DNA end. Looked up from germline, CDR1 is LGHDT and CDR2 is YNNKEL (reference sequence). The CDR3 consists of 15 residues. CDR3 in amino acids: CASTALTDAYNEQYF. As DNA, the CDR3 is TGTGCCAGCACCGCTTTGACAGACGCCTACAATGAGCAGTACTTC.

On this clonotype itself: Given a much more abundant clone one base away, this may be a read error. This chain joins TRBV6-5 and TRBJ1-1; D is undetermined. V gave up 9 bases and J gave up 9 bases, with 14 bases separating them. Germline CDR1 reads MNHEY; CDR2 reads SVGAGI. The CDR3 spans 11 residues. The CDR3 loop is CARLPSYKAFF. Here the CDR3 DNA reads TGTGCCAGGCTACCCTCATATAAAGCTTTCTTT.

This clonotype has a count of ten or more. The rearrangement joins TRBV20-1 to TRBJ2-5; 9 nucleotides match TRBD2. V lost 4 bases and J lost 1; bases outside the gene matches: 7. The V gene's germline CDR1 is DFQATT and CDR2 SNEGSKA (reference sequence). The CDR3 is 15 amino acids. As DNA, the CDR3 is TGCAGTGCTAAGGAGCGGGGGGCCGCCCAAGAGACCCAGTACTTC. The encoded protein is CSAKERGAAQETQYF.